This T cell receptor beta chain comes out of a study of blood T cell repertoires in COVID-19. Study in general: Collection of acute and convalescent COVID-19 samples took place in the United States, Italy and Spain. T cells, B-cell-depleted T cells, or PBMCs provided the cDNA or gDNA that served as material.

Authors' data handling: How many nucleated cells were present was estimated from reference gene primer amplification. Using immunoSEQ multiplex PCR, the repertoire was profiled, and TCRdb retains in-frame clones only, with some absent. The DNA was the basis for D and trimming; V, J and clone size are from that table. The repertoire holds about 230,000 clones, 75% to 85% seen once, with 1.3% in the top ten. The length of the CDR3 is 13 residues. Germline assignment: CDR1 SGDLS and CDR2 YYNGEE. The V and J ends lost 1 base and 11 bases, in that order; junction bases with no gene match: 6. The sample comprised peripheral blood. V usage is TRBV9 and J usage is TRBJ2-3; 8 positions match TRBD2. This receptor was obtained from a woman in her 30s with COVID-19, enrolled during active disease. The CDR3 here is CASSVFGREVQYF. Written as DNA, the CDR3 is TGTGCCAGCAGCGTATTTGGGCGGGAGGTGCAGTATTTT.